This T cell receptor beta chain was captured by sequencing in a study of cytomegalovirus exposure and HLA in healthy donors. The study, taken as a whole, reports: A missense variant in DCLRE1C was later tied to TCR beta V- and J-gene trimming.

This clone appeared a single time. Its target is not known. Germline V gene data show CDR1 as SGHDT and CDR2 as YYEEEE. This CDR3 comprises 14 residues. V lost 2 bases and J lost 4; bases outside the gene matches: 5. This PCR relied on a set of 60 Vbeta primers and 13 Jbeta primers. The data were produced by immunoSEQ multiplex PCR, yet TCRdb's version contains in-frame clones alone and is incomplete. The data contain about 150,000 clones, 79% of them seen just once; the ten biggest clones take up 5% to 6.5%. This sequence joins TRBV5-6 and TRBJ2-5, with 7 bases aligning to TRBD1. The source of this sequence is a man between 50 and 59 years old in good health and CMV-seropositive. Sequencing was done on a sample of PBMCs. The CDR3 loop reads CASSLGSGGETQYF. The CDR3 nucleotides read TGTGCCAGCAGCTTAGGATCAGGGGGAGAGACCCAGTACTTC.